A single sample is the source of the 12 T cell receptor beta chains below, sequenced in a study of T cell repertoires in cytomegalovirus infection. TCRdb reanalysed the reads using MiXCR and keeps one entry per CDR3 protein. Seen here are under 200,000 distinct CDR3 sequences, roughly 27% observed once, and the top ten hold roughly 31%. The sequencing input was PBMCs. These receptors were taken from a human donor in good health (CMV status not recorded). Some clones in this sample may be carry-over from other donors' samples.

The V gene is TRBV29-1, the J gene TRBJ1-2; D gene unclear. The CDR3 is 14 amino acids. Per the germline V gene, CDR1 is SQVTM and CDR2 is ANQGSEA. Trimming pared 3 bases from V and 1 base from J, leaving 12 bases between. The CDR3 coding sequence is TGCAGCGTTGAGGCGGCGGACCTTAACTATGGCTACACCTTC. Encoded protein: CSVEAADLNYGYTF.

A few counts support this clonotype. V is TRBV5-5 and J is TRBJ2-2; D call uncertain. CDR1 is SGHKS and CDR2 is YYEKEE in the germline V gene (reference sequence). CDR3 length: 15 residues. The V end was cut by 1 base, the J end by 0 bases, with 7 bases between. The DNA of the CDR3 is TGTGCCAGCAGCTTGATACGGGCGAACACCGGGGAGCTGTTTTTT. Protein product: CASSLIRANTGELFF.

This clonotype was observed a handful of times. This chain connects TRBV19 to TRBJ2-6; D unclear. The ends were cut back, 4 bases at V and 1 base at J, with 17 bases in the middle. CDR3 size: 18 residues. From germline, CDR1 is LNHDA and CDR2 SQIVND (reference sequence). The CDR3 spells CASSKTNTLTSGANVLTF. CDR3 DNA sequence: TGTGCCAGTAGTAAGACAAATACTCTAACTTCTGGGGCCAACGTCCTGACTTTC.

This clonotype has a handful of counts. The V call is TRBV20-1, the J call TRBJ2-3, with D perhaps assigned TRBD1 or TRBD2 (5 bases each). Germline CDR1 reads DFQATT; CDR2 reads SNEGSKA (reference sequence). This CDR3 region has 12 residues. The V end lost 1 base, the J end lost 4 bases, and 6 bases lay between the germline ends. The CDR3 loop reads CSARGGADTQYF. Written as DNA, the CDR3 is TGCAGTGCTAGAGGAGGGGCAGATACGCAGTATTTT.

This chain joins TRBV7-2 and TRBJ2-2, with 8 nucleotides matching TRBD2. The CDR3 covers 14 residues. V lost 2 bases to trimming and J lost 6 bases; unmatched junction nucleotides: 2. CDR1 is SGHTA, CDR2 FQGNSA, per germline. DNA for the CDR3: TGTGCCAGCAGCTTAAACGGGGGGGCCGGGGAGCTGTTTTTT. Translating gives CASSLNGGAGELFF.

The chain couples TRBV6-4 to TRBJ2-5; D assignment may be TRBD1 or TRBD2 (5 bases each). Germline CDR1 and CDR2: MRHNA and SNTAGT. V lost 10 bases, J lost 5 bases, and 14 bases lay in between. This CDR3 is built from 12 residues. The CDR3 bases are TGTGCCATCGTCGGAAGGGACGAGACCCAGTACTTC. Translating gives CAIVGRDETQYF.

This clonotype is classed as medium-sized. V and J are TRBV7-2 and TRBJ2-2; no firm D call. In germline, CDR1 is SGHTA, CDR2 FQGNSA. This CDR3 region has 12 residues. V dropped 0 bases and J dropped 7 bases, with 3 bases sitting between them. The CDR3 here is CASSLAVGELFF. The CDR3 DNA sequence: TGTGCCAGCAGCTTAGCCGTCGGGGAGCTGTTTTTT.

The chain joins TRBV20-1 to TRBJ2-7; unclear D gene. CDR3 length equals 12 residues. V lost 3 bases and J 6 bases, leaving 12 bases between the germline ends. From germline, CDR1 is DFQATT and CDR2 SNEGSKA (reference sequence). CDR3 sequence reads: CSARGDTPEQYF. The CDR3 coding sequence is TGCAGTGCTAGGGGCGACACGCCCGAGCAGTACTTC.

The genes are TRBV19 and TRBJ2-6; 7 positions match TRBD1. Germline CDR1 and CDR2: LNHDA and SQIVND (reference sequence). The ends lost 3 bases at V and 2 bases at J; junction bases unmatched: 10. The CDR3 contains 18 residues. The CDR3 DNA reads as TGTGCCAGTAGTATCACAAGGGGGCGAAGGGCTGGGGCCAACGTCCTGACTTTC. Its translation: CASSITRGRRAGANVLTF.

The chain uses TRBV6-6 and TRBJ2-7; D gene uncertain. Trimming pared 6 bases from V and 1 base from J, leaving 13 bases between. The CDR3 is 14 amino acids. Germline V gene data show CDR1 as MNHNY and CDR2 as SVGAGI (reference sequence). For the CDR3, the DNA is TGTGCCAGCAGCACCGTCCAGAGTTCCTACGAGCAGTACTTC. This encodes CASSTVQSSYEQYF.

There are a few counts of this clonotype. The chain is built from TRBV7-8 and TRBJ2-3, with D hard to call. Trimming left V 4 bases short and J 7 bases short, with 21 bases between. The length of the CDR3 is 16 residues. Germline lookup yields CDR1 SGHVS and CDR2 FQNEAQ. The CDR3 spells CASSSGPTLSLNTQYF. The CDR3 DNA is TGTGCCAGCAGCTCGGGCCCTACCCTTAGTCTAAATACGCAGTATTTT. Full variable domain (missing parts from reference TRBV7-8 and TRBJ2-3): GAGVSQSPRYKVAKRGQDVALRCDPISGHVSLFWYQQALGQGPEFLTYFQNEAQLDKSGLPSDRFFAERPEGSVSTLKIQRTQQEDSAVYLCASSSGPTLSLNTQYFGPGTRLTVL.

J is TRBJ1-2 and V is TRBV4-3, with D possibly TRBD1 on 6 matching bases. The CDR3 loop spans 17 amino acids. Germline V lookup: CDR1 LGHNA, CDR2 YSLEER. Trimming took off 0 bases at V and 6 bases at J, with 20 bases between the two ends. The CDR3 sequence: CASSQDYGLTGSNGYTF. CDR3 sequence (DNA): TGCGCCAGCAGCCAAGATTATGGTCTCACAGGGTCGAATGGCTACACCTTC.